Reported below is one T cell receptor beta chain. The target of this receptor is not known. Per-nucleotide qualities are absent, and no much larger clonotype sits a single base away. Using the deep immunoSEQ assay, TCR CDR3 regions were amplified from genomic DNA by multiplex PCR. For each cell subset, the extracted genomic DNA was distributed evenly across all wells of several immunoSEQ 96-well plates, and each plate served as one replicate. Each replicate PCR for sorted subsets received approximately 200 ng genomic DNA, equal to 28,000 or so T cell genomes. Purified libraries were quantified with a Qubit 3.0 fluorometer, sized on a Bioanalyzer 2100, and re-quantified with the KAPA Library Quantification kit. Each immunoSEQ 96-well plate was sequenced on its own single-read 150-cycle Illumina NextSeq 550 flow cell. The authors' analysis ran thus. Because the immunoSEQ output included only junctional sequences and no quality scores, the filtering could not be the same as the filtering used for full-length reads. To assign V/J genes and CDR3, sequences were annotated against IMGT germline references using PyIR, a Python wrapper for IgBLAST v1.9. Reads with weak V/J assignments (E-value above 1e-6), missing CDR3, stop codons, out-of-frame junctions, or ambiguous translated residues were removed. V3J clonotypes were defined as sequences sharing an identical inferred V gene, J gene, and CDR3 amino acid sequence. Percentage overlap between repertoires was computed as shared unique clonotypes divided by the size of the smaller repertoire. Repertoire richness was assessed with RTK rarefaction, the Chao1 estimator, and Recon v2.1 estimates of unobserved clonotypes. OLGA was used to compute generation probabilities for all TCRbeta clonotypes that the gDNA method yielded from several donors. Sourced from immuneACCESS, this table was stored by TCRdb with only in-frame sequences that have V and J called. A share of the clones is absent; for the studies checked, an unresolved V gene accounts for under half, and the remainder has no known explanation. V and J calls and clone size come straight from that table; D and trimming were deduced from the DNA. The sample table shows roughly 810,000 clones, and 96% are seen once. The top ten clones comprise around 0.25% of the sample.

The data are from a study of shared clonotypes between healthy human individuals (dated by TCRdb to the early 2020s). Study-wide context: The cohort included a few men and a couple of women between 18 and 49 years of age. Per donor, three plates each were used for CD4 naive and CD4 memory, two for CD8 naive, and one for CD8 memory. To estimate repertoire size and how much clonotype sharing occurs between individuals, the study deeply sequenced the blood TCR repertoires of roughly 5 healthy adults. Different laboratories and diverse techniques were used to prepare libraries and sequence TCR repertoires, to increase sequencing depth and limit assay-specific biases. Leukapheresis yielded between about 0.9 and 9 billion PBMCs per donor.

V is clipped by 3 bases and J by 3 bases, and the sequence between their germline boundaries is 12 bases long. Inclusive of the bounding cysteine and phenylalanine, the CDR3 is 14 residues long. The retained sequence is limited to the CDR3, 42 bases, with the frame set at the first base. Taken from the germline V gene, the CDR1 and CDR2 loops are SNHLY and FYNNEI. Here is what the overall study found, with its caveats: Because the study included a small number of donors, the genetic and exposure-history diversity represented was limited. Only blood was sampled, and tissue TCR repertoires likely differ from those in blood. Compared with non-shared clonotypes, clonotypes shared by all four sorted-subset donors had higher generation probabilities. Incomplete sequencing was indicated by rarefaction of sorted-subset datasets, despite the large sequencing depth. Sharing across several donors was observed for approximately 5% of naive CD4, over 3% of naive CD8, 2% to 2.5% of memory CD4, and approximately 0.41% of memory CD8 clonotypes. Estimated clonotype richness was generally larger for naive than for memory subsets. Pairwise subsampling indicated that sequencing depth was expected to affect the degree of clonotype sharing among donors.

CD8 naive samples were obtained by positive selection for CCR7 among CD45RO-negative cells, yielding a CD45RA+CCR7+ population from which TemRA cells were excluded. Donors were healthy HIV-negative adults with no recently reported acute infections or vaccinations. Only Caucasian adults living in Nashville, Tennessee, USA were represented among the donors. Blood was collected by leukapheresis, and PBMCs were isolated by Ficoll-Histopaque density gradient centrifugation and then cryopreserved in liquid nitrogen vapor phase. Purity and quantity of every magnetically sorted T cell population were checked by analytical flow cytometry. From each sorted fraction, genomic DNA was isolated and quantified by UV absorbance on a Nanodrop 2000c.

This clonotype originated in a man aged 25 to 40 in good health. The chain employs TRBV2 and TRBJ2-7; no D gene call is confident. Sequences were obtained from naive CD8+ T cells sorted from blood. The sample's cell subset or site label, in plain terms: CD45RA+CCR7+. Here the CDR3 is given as CASSDMGTYYEQYF. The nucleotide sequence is TGTGCCAGCAGTGACATGGGAACTTACTACGAGCAGTACTTC.